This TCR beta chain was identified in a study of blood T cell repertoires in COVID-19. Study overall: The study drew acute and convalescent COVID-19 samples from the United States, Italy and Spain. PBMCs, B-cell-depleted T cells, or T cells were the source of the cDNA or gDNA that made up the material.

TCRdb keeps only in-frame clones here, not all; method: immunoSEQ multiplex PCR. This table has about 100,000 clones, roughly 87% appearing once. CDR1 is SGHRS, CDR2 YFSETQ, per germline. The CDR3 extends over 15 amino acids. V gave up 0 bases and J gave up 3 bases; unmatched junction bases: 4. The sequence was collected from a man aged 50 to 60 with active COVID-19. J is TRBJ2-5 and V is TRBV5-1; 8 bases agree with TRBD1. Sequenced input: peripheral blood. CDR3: CASSLGSGQEETQYF. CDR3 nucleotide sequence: TGCGCCAGCAGCTTGGGATCGGGACAGGAAGAGACCCAGTACTTC.